This paragraph covers one TCR beta chain sequence. The antigen remains unidentified. The data belong to a study of T cell repertoires in cytomegalovirus infection. Each CDR3 protein is one row after TCRdb ran MiXCR on the reads. In the table there are around 340,000 distinct CDR3 sequences, about 29% of which are singletons. Sequences were derived from cultured PBMCs, sampled from culture after CMV antigen stimulation. This TCR was recovered from a human donor in good health (CMV status not recorded). Some clones in this sample may be carry-over from other donors' samples.

Here the CDR3 DNA reads TGTGCCAGCAGCTTAGGCCACAGGGCCACCGGGGAGCTGTTTTTT. Protein sequence: CASSLGHRATGELFF. The chain carries TRBV7-2 and TRBJ2-2, with D maybe TRBD1 (6 bases). There are 15 residues in the CDR3. The V and J ends lost 1 base and 4 bases respectively, with 10 bases between them. In germline, CDR1 is SGHTA, CDR2 FQGNSA.